This T cell receptor (beta chain) emerged from a study of cytomegalovirus exposure and HLA in healthy donors. Whole-study results and caveats: The study carried out a later analysis of TCR beta sequences. It associated about 15,000 of them with specific HLA alleles at a false discovery rate of 0.05.

Amplification used 60 Vbeta primers and 13 Jbeta primers. Profiling relied on immunoSEQ multiplex PCR, and the TCRdb table lists in-frame clones only, not all of them. The sample consists of 150,000 to 200,000 clones, under 80% of them appearing once. Comments on this clone: What it binds is not known.

Between the trimmed V and J ends, which lost 5 bases and 6 bases, there was a span of 9 bases. Germline-derived CDR1 and CDR2 are SGHVS and FNYEAQ. The CDR3 is made up of 12 amino acids. The sequence was obtained from a man aged 40-55 years in good health and CMV-seronegative. Input material: PBMCs. This chain links TRBV7-6 with TRBJ2-3, with D possibly matching TRBD1 (6 bases). CDR3 in amino acids: CASSTTGDTQYF. The CDR3 nucleotides read TGTGCCAGCAGCACAACAGGGGATACGCAGTATTTT.